The present entry profiles one T cell receptor beta chain with its context. Its antigen is undetermined. Method: immunoSEQ multiplex PCR; TCRdb's copy keeps in-frame clones and lacks some. The sample yields roughly 150,000 clones, 88% seen once. This entry is derived from a study of cytomegalovirus exposure and HLA in healthy donors. Across the study: The platform used for the 120 or so validation repertoires matched that of the 600 to 800 first-cohort repertoires, a later analysis reported. The study's findings and limits: Subsequent analysis showed first-cohort TCR clusters tending to co-occur in some 110 validation repertoires. In vitro work confirmed that three CMV-associated chains recognize CMV antigens. Among TCR sequences, most were rare, though some public TCRs appeared in many donors.

This CDR3 region has 13 residues. Trimming removed 6 bases from V and 7 bases from J, with 15 bases in between. CDR1 and CDR2 (germline): MDHEN, SYDVKM. The specimen sequenced was PBMCs. V usage is TRBV28 and J usage is TRBJ1-1, with a possible D match to TRBD1 (6 bases). This TCR derives from a man between 18 and 29 years old in good health and CMV-seronegative. CDR3 sequence reads: CASSQGQPSEAFF. The CDR3 DNA is TGTGCCAGCAGCCAAGGACAGCCCAGTGAAGCTTTCTTT.